This T cell receptor (beta chain) originates from a study of Ad26.COV2.S vaccination and SARS-CoV-2 variants. Findings of the study overall: Marked by substantial breadth, spike-specific CD8+ and CD4+ T cell responses were reportedly seen after vaccination. Analyses that measured TCR breadth and depth may have underestimated total T cell responses.

Comment on this clone: As yet, its antigen is unknown.

Using immunoSEQ multiplex PCR, the repertoire was profiled, and TCRdb retains in-frame clones only, with some absent. The profile shows around 320,000 clones, around 90% of them singletons. V was clipped by 6 bases and J by 2 bases, with 16 bases between them. Per germline, CDR1 SQVTM and CDR2 ANQGSEA. The CDR3 has 14 amino acids. Treatment: around 19 received Ad26.COV2.S at low or high dose, single or two shots; about 5 received placebo; per-sample allocation not given. Sampling was performed 63 days after the first vaccine or placebo injection. An Ad26 vector carrying the Wuhan-strain SARS-CoV-2 spike served as the vaccine.

This receptor was obtained from a person between 18 and 59 years old who received the Ad26.COV2.S COVID-19 vaccine or a placebo. Material: peripheral blood, obtained in a trial of Ad26.COV2.S vaccine versus placebo. V gene TRBV29-1 combines with J gene TRBJ1-1, with no clear D. The CDR3 nucleotides are TGCAGCGTCACCTTTGGGGAGGCTAACACTGAAGCTTTCTTT. Amino acid sequence: CSVTFGEANTEAFF. The variable domain in full, with the rest retrieved from reference TRBV29-1 and TRBJ1-1, is SAVISQKPSRDICQRGTSLTIQCQVDSQVTMMFWYRQQPGQSLTLIATANQGSEATYESGFVIDKFPISRPNLTFSTLTVSNMSPEDSSIYLCSVTFGEANTEAFFGQGTRLTVV.